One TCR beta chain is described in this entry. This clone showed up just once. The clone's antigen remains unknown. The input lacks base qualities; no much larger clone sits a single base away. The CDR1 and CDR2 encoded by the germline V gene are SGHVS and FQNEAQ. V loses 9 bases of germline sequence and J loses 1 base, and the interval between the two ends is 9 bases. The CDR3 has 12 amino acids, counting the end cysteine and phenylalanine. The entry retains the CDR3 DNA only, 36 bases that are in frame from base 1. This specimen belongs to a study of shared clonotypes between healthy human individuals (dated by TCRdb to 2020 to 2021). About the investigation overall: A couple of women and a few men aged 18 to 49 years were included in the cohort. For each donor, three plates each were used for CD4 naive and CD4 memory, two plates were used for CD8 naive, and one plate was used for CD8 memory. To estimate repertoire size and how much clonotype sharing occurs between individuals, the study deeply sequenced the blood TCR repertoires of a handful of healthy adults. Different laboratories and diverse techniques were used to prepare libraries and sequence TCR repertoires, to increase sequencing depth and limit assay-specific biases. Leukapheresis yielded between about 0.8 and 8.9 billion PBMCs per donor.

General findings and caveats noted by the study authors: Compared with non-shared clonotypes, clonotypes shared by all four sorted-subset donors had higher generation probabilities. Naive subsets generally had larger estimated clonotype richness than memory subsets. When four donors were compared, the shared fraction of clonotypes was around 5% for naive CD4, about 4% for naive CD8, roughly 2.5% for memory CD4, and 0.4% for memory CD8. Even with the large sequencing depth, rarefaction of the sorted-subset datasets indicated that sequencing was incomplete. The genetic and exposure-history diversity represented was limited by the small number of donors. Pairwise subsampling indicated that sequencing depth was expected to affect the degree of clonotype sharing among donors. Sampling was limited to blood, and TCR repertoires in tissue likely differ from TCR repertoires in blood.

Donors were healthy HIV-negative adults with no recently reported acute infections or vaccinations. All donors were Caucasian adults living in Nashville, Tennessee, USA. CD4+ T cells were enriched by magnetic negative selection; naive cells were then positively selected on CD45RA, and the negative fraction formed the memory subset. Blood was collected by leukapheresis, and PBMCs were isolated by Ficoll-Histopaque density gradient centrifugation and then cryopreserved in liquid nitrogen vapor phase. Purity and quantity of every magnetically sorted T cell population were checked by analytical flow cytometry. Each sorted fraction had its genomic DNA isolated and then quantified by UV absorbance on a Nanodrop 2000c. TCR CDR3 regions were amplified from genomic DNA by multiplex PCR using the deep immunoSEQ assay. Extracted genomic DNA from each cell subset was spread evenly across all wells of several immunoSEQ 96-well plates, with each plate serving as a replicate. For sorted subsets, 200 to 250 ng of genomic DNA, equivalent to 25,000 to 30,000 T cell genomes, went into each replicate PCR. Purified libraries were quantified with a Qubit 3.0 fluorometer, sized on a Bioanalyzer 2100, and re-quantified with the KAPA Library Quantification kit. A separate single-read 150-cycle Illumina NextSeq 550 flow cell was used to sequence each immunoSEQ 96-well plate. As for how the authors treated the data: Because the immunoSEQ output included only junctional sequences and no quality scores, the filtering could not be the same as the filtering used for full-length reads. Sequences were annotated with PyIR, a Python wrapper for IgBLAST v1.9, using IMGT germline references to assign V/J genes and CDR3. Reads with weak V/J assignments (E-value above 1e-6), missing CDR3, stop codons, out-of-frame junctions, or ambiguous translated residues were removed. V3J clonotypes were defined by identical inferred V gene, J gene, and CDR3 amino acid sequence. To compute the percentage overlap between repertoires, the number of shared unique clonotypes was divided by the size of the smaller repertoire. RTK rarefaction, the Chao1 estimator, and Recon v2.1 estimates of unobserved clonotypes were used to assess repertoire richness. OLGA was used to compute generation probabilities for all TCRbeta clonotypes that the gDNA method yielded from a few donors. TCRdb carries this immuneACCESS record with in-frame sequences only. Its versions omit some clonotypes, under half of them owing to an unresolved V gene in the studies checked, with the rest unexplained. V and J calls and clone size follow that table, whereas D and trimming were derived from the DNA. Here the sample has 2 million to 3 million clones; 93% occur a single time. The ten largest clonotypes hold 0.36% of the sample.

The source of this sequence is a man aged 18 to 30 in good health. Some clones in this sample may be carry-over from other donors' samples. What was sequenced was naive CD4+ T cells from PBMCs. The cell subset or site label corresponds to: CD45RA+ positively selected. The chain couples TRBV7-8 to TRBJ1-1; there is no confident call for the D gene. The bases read TGTGCCAGTAGCAGCTCGAACACTGAAGCTTTCTTT. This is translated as CASSSSNTEAFF.